The 4 T cell receptor beta chains reported below all come from one sample, sequenced in a study of regulatory T cells in long-lasting Graves disease. Arm-PCR of CDR3 regions with iRepertoire HTBI primers generated TCR beta libraries. TCRdb passed the multiplex PCR reads through MiXCR, listing each CDR3 protein once. In the table there are 550,000 to 700,000 distinct CDR3 sequences, 16% of which are singletons. Time point specified: newly diagnosed GD, antithyroid drugs for less than 3 months. Making the TCR library involved RNA that had been extracted from PBMCs. These sequences were also reported in another study, on T cells in Graves' hyperthyroidism and ophthalmopathy.

Sequenced here: peripheral blood mononuclear cells (PBMCs), sampled at new diagnosis, from a patient treated with antithyroid drugs. The receptors originated from a man aged 18 to 30 with Graves disease.

The sample holds a few counts of this clonotype. The chain has TRBV28 and TRBJ2-5, with D perhaps matching TRBD1 or TRBD2 (5 bases each). The CDR3 totals 11 residues. V lost 7 bases to trimming and J lost 9 bases, with 12 bases between them. Germline V lookup: CDR1 MDHEN, CDR2 SYDVKM. The CDR3 reads CASTLGESQYF. CDR3 nucleotides: TGTGCCAGCACCCTGGGGGAGTCCCAGTACTTC.

For this clonotype: Its ends do not fully match the called genes, so a read error is possible. The chain employs TRBV6-5 and TRBJ1-6; 9 bases line up with TRBD1. Germline CDR1 reads MNHEY; CDR2 reads SVGAGI. The CDR3 runs to 14 residues. The CDR3 nucleotides are TGTGCCAGCGGTTACAGGGGGCCGGATTCACCCCTCCACTTT. Translation gives CASGYRGPDSPLHF.

There are a few counts of this clonotype. The rearrangement uses TRBV15 and TRBJ2-2, with D hard to call. Trimming removed 0 bases from V and 8 bases from J, with 13 bases in between. The germline V gene has CDR1 LNHNV and CDR2 YYDKDF (reference sequence). The CDR3 covers 15 residues. This chain's CDR3 is CATSRDPPNSGELFF. CDR3 bases: TGTGCCACCAGCAGAGATCCCCCTAACTCGGGGGAGCTGTTTTTT.

This chain uses TRBV20-1 with TRBJ2-1; TRBD2 matches at 7 bases. V was clipped by 6 bases and J by 6 bases; unmatched bases: 23. The germline V gene encodes CDR1 DFQATT and CDR2 SNEGSKA (reference sequence). The CDR3 consists of 18 residues. This chain's CDR3 is CSATRPLSGEGRGNEQFF. CDR3 in DNA: TGCAGTGCCACAAGACCTTTATCCGGGGAGGGGAGGGGCAATGAGCAGTTCTTC.